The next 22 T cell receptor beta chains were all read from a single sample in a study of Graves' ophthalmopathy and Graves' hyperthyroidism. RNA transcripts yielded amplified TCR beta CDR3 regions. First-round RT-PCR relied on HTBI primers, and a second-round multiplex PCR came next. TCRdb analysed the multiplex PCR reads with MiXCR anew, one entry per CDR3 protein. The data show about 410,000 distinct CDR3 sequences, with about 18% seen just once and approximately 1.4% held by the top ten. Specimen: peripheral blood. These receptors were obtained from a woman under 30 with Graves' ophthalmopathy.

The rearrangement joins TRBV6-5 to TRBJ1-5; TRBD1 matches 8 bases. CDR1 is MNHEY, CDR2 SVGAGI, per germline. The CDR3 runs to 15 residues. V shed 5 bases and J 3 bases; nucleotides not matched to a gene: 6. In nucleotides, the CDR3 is TGTGCCAGCAGTAACGGACAGGGCCCCAATCAGCCCCAGCATTTT. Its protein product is CASSNGQGPNQPQHF.

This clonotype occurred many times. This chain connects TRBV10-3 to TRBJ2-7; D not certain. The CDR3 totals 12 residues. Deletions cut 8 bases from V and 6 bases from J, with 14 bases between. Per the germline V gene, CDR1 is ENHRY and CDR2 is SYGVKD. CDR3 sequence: CAISDTGSEQYF. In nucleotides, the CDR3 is TGTGCCATCTCTGACACCGGAAGCGAGCAGTACTTC.

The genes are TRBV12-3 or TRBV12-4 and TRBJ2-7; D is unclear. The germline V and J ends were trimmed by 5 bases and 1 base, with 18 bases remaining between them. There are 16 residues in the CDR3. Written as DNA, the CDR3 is TGTGCCAGCAGTCCATATCCCTTCGATGGGTCCTACGAGCAGTACTTC. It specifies CASSPYPFDGSYEQYF.

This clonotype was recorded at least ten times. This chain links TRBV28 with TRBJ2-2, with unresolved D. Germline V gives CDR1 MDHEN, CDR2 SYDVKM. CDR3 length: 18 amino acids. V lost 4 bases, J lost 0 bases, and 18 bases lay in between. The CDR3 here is CASSWSWMVKTNTGELFF. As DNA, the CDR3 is TGTGCCAGCAGTTGGTCCTGGATGGTGAAAACGAACACCGGGGAGCTGTTTTTT.

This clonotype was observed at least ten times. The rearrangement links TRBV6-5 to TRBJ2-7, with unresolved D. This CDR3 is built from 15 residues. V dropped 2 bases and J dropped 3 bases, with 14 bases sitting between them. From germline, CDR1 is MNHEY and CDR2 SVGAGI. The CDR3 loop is CASSYGLAVIYEQYF. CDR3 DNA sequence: TGTGCCAGCAGTTACGGTTTAGCTGTAATCTACGAGCAGTACTTC.

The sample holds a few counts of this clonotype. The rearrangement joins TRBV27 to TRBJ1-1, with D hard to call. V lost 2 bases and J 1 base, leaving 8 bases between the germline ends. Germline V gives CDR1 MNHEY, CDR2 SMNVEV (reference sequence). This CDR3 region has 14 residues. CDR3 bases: TGTGCCAGCAGTTTACGGGGAGAGAACACTGAAGCTTTCTTT. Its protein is CASSLRGENTEAFF.

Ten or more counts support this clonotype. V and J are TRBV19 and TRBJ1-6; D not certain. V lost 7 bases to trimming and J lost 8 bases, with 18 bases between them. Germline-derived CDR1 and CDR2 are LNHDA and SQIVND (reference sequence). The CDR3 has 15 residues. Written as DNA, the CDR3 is TGTGCCAGTATACCTAGGGAGGGTGCAGATTCACCCCTCCACTTT. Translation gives CASIPREGADSPLHF.

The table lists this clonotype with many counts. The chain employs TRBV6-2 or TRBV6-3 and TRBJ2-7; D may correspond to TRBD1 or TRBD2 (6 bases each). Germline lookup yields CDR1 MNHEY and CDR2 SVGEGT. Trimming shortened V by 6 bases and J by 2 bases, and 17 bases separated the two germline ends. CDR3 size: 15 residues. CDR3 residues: CASSTSGAETYEQYF. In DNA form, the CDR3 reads TGTGCCAGCAGCACGTCGGGGGCGGAGACCTACGAGCAGTACTTC.

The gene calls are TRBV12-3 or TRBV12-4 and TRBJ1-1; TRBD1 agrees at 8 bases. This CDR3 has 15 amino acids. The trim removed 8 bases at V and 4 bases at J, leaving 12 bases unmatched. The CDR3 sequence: CASGPTGARGTEAFF. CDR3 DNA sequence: TGTGCCAGCGGACCGACAGGGGCTCGTGGCACTGAAGCTTTCTTT.

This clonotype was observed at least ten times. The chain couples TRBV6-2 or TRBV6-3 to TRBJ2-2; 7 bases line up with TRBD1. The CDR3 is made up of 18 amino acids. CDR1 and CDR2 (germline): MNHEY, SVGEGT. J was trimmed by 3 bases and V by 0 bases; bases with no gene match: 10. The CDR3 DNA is TGTGCCAGCAGTTACTCGGTGGGAAGGGGGCTGGACACCGGGGAGCTGTTTTTT. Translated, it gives CASSYSVGRGLDTGELFF.

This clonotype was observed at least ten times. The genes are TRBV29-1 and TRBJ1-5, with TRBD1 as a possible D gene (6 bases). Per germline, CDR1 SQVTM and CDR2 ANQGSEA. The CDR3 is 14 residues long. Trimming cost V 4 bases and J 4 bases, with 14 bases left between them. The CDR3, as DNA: TGCAGCGTTGGAATCGGGGGCCGGAATCAGCCCCAGCATTTT. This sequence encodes CSVGIGGRNQPQHF.

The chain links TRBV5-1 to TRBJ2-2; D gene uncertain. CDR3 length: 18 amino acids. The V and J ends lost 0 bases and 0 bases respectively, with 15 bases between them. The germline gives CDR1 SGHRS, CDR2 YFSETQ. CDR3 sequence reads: CASSLGYRPDPNTGELFF. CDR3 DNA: TGCGCCAGCAGCTTGGGCTACCGACCCGACCCGAACACCGGGGAGCTGTTTTTT. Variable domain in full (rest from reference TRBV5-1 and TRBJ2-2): KAGVTQTPRYLIKTRGQQVTLSCSPISGHRSVSWYQQTPGQGLQFLFEYFSETQRNKGNFPGRFSGRQFSNSRSEMNVSTLELGDSALYLCASSLGYRPDPNTGELFFGEGSRLTVL.

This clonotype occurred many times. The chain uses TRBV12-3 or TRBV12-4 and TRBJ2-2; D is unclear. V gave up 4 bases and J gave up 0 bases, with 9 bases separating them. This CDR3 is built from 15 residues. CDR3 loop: CASSSVTPNTGELFF. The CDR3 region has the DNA TGTGCCAGCAGTTCGGTGACTCCGAACACCGGGGAGCTGTTTTTT.

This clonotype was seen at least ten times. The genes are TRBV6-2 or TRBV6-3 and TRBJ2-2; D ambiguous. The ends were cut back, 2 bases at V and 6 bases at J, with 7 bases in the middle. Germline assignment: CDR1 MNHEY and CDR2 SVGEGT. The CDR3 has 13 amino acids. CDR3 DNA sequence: TGTGCCAGCAGTTACAGTGTGGCCGGGGAGCTGTTTTTT. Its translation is CASSYSVAGELFF.

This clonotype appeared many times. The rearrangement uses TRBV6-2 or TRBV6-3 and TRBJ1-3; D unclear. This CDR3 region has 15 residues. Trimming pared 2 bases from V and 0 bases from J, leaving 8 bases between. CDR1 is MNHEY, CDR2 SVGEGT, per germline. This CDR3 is CASSYPASSGNTIYF. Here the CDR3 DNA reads TGTGCCAGCAGTTACCCGGCCTCCTCTGGAAACACCATATATTTT.

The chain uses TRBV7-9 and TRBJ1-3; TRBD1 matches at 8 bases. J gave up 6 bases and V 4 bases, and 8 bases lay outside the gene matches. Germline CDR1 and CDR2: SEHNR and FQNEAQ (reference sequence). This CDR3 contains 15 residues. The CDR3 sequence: CASSSPDRGVNTIYF. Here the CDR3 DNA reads TGTGCCAGCAGCTCCCCCGACAGGGGTGTAAACACCATATATTTT.

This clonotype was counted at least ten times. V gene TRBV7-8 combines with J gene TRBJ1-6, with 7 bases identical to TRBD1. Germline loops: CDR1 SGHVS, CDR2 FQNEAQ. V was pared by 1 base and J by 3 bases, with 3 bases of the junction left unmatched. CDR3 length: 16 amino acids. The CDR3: CASSLVPGGYNSPLHF. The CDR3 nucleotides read TGTGCCAGCAGCTTAGTCCCAGGGGGCTATAATTCACCCCTCCACTTT.

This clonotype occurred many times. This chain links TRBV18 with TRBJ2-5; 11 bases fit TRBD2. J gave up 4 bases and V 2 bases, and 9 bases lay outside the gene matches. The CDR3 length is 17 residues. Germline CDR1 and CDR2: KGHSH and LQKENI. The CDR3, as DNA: TGTGCCAGCTCACCATATCCACCCGGACTAGCGGGAGAGACCCAGTACTTC. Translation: CASSPYPPGLAGETQYF.

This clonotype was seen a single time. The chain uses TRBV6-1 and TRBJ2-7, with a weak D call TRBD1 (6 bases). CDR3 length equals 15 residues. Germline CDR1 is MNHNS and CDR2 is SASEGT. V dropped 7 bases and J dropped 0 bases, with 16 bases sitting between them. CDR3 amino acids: CASKKDRLSSYEQYF. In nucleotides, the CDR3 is TGTGCCAGCAAAAAGGACAGATTGAGCTCCTACGAGCAGTACTTC.

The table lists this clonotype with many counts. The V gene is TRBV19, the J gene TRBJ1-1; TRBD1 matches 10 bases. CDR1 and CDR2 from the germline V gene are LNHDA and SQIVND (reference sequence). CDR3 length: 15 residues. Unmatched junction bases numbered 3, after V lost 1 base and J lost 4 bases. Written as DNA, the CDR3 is TGTGCCAGTAGTATAGGGGACAGGGGCGGCACTGAAGCTTTCTTT. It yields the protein CASSIGDRGGTEAFF.

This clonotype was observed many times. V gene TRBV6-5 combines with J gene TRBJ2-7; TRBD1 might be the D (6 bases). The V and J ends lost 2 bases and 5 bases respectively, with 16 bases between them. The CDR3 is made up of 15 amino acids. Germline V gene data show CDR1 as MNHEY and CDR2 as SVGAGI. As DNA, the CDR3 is TGTGCCAGCAGTTACGAACAGAGGACAGCCCACGAGCAGTACTTC. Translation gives CASSYEQRTAHEQYF.

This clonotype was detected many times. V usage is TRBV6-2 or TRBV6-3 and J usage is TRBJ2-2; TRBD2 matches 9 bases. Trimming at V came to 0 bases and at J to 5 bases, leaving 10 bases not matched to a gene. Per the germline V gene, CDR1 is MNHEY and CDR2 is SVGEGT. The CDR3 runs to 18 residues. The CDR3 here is CASSYSKALAGKTGELFF. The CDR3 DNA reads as TGTGCCAGCAGTTACTCGAAAGCCCTAGCGGGAAAGACCGGGGAGCTGTTTTTT.